This T cell receptor (beta chain) came from a study of T cell responses to AZD1222 COVID-19 vaccine. General study findings and limits: Close to half of all spike-specific TCRs reportedly target regions of the variants that are unmutated. Repertoire samples came only from after the peak T cell response.

From germline, CDR1 is SGHTA and CDR2 FQGNSA. The CDR3 is 15 amino acids. V was shortened by 1 base and J by 6 bases, with 13 bases between the two germline ends. Here immunoSEQ multiplex PCR was the method, and the copy in TCRdb shows in-frame clones only, minus some. The repertoire holds 100,000 to 150,000 clones, with 85% to 90% as singletons. A note on this clone: What it binds is not known.

The sequence came from an adult in good health. Material: peripheral blood, obtained on day 0 of AZD1222 vaccination. The chain joins TRBV7-2 to TRBJ1-5; tentatively, D is TRBD1 (5 bases). DNA for the CDR3: TGTGCCAGCAGCTTAGGGTCAGGGATGGGTCAGCCCCAGCATTTT. Protein product: CASSLGSGMGQPQHF.